This T cell receptor beta chain was recovered during a study of PD-L1 blockade in urothelial cancer (dated by TCRdb to between 2016 and 2019). A note on the overall study: All patients started therapy around 2014 and received atezolizumab 1,200 mg intravenously every 3 weeks. Durable clinical benefit meant progression-free survival longer than 6 months, and TCR features were also tested against progression-free and overall survival. Blood samples were analyzed at two time points: 3 weeks after treatment start (second dose) and 6 weeks after treatment start. About 85% of the 29 patients were identified as males with urothelial cancer of bladder origin, and a prior smoking history was reported by 18 of 29 patients. A median of roughly 140,000 T cells and just over 80,000 unique TCRs was obtained from blood samples, and a median clonality of roughly 0.08 was observed. Pretreatment tumor samples, along with matched peripheral blood collected serially before and after atezolizumab treatment, underwent TCR sequencing. An ECOG performance status of 0 or 1 was recorded for the patients, and 0 to 3 prior chemotherapy regimens had been received by the patients. Durable clinical benefit was achieved by nine patients but not by the remaining 20. Pretreatment blood TCR-seq was available for about 30 patients, at least one posttreatment blood collection was obtained for 25 or so patients, and tumor TCR-seq was available for 25 or so patients. Somatic, immune and clinical correlates of response to PD-L1 blockade with atezolizumab in urothelial cancer were the focus of an exploratory multi-omic analysis. Whole exome sequencing and RNA sequencing of pretreatment tumors were performed alongside TCR sequencing in the same patients. Here is what the overall study found, with its caveats: Greater expansion of tumor-associated TCR clones in peripheral blood 3 weeks after the start of treatment was observed in patients with durable benefit (n ≈ 22, p = 0.022). Improved progression-free and overall survival was associated with having pretreatment peripheral blood TCR clonality below the median. Because the sample size was small (n ≈ 27) and many exploratory analyses were performed, the results are intended to be hypothesis-generating.

As for this clone: Its antigen is unknown. Base quality data are lacking; no much larger clone is found one base away.

Reading the label with the study, this specimen's time point is: pretreatment peripheral blood. A cohort of about 31 patients with locally advanced or metastatic urothelial carcinoma, treated at Memorial Sloan Kettering on a trial protocol, was included. Peripheral blood mononuclear cells were collected pretreatment and during treatment, with between 1 and 8 total time points obtained per patient. The Qiagen DNeasy Blood extraction kit was used to purify genomic DNA from total PBMCs and tumor samples. PBMCs were collected pretreatment and during treatment, and were isolated and stored as previously described. To estimate absolute template abundance from read counts, synthetic TCR analog templates were spiked into each PCR. The immunoSEQ assay used bias-controlled V and J gene primers to amplify TCRbeta CDR3 regions from genomic DNA. Sequencing of rearranged TCRbeta segments was done at approximately 20X coverage. From the authors' description of their analysis: Clustering was used to correct sequencing errors, and CDR3s were annotated against IMGT so that V, D and J genes could be assigned. Downstream analyses used only productive TCRbeta rearrangements and left out out-of-frame or stop-codon sequences. Clonality was computed as one minus Shannon entropy normalized by the log of the number of unique productive sequences. Clones differing between time points or between blood and tumor were identified by Fisher's exact test with Benjamini-Hochberg correction at adjusted p below 0.01. The table comes from immuneACCESS by way of TCRdb, which keeps in-frame sequences with V and J called. Part of the clones is missing from these tables; in studies checked, under half for an unresolved V gene and the rest for unknown reasons. The DNA was the basis for D and trimming; V, J and clone size are from that table. Within this sample are approximately 100,000 clones, with roughly 90% of them counted one time only. The biggest ten clones account for roughly 0.88% of the sample.

This specimen consisted of PBMCs, obtained around atezolizumab (anti-PD-L1) treatment. This clonotype was sampled from a woman aged 80 or over with urothelial cancer.

The DNA reads as follows: TGCGCCAGCAGCTTGAGTAGGACAGGTCAAGAGACCCAGTACTTC. This translates into CASSLSRTGQETQYF. The rearrangement joined TRBV5-1 to TRBJ2-5; TRBD1 agrees with 7 junctional bases. Based on the germline V gene, the CDR1 and CDR2 sequences are SGHRS and YFSETQ. The CDR3 holds 15 amino acids from the cysteine to the phenylalanine. Left in the record is the CDR3 DNA by itself, 45 bases read in frame from the first base. Germline trimming amounts to 1 base on V and 2 bases on J, with 5 as the count of junction bases outside the gene matches.